The next 21 T cell receptor beta chains were all read from a single sample in a study of cytomegalovirus exposure and HLA in healthy donors. The assay was immunoSEQ multiplex PCR, and TCRdb's table has in-frame clones only and misses some. Of under 75,000 clones in the sample, about 85% are singletons; the top ten hold about 3%. The sequencing sample was made of PBMCs. All receptors derive from a man between 25 and 39 years old in good health and CMV-seronegative.

This clone has a single count. This chain joins TRBV9 and TRBJ1-1, with D maybe TRBD1 (5 bases). CDR3 size: 14 residues. Germline loops: CDR1 SGDLS, CDR2 YYNGEE. The ends were cut back, 4 bases at V and 8 bases at J, with 18 bases in the middle. The DNA of the CDR3 is TGTGCCAGCAGCCCACGACACGGGAGGACAGAAGCTTTCTTT. Amino acids: CASSPRHGRTEAFF.

This chain connects TRBV4-1 to TRBJ2-7, with D possibly matching TRBD2 (6 bases). The germline CDR1 and CDR2 sequences are MGHRA and YSYEKL. The CDR3 length is 16 residues. V shed 1 base and J shed 3 bases, with 16 bases lying between them. The CDR3 DNA reads TGCGCCAGCAGCCAAGCGCGGGGCAGGAGGGACTACGAGCAGTACTTC. This sequence encodes CASSQARGRRDYEQYF.

The chain uses TRBV5-1 and TRBJ1-2; 7 bases agree with TRBD1. The germline V gene encodes CDR1 SGHRS and CDR2 YFSETQ. Trimming removed 4 bases from V and 0 bases from J; junction bases left unmatched: 9. The CDR3 runs to 16 residues. The CDR3: CASSLYTTGPNYGYTF. CDR3 sequence (DNA): TGCGCCAGCAGCCTTTATACGACAGGGCCTAACTATGGCTACACCTTC.

The chain joins TRBV5-8 to TRBJ2-3; 9 bases are shared with TRBD1. Germline lookup yields CDR1 SGHTS and CDR2 YDEGEE. J gave up 4 bases and V 5 bases, and 11 bases lay outside the gene matches. CDR3 length equals 16 residues. CDR3 region: CASSTNRGRWADTQYF. The CDR3 DNA sequence: TGTGCCAGCAGTACTAACAGGGGGCGATGGGCAGATACGCAGTATTTT.

V gene TRBV5-1 combines with J gene TRBJ2-5; no reliable D call. Germline-derived CDR1 and CDR2 are SGHRS and YFSETQ. Deletions cut 2 bases from V and 4 bases from J, with 3 bases between. There are 11 residues in the CDR3. The CDR3 is CASSFIETQYF. The CDR3 nucleotides are TGCGCCAGCAGCTTCATAGAGACCCAGTACTTC.

The chain links TRBV5-1 to TRBJ1-4, with D perhaps TRBD1 (5 bases). Germline V gives CDR1 SGHRS, CDR2 YFSETQ. Trimming removed 3 bases from V and 7 bases from J, with 19 bases in between. This CDR3 has 16 residues. This CDR3 is CASSSNQGQGGEKLFF. CDR3 nucleotide sequence: TGCGCCAGCAGCTCGAATCAAGGTCAGGGTGGTGAAAAACTGTTTTTT.

The chain employs TRBV5-6 and TRBJ1-2; no definite D call. V lost 4 bases to trimming and J lost 0 bases, with 19 bases between them. Germline loops: CDR1 SGHDT, CDR2 YYEEEE. The CDR3 loop spans 17 amino acids. The CDR3 protein is CASSEFPRKQSNYGYTF. CDR3 DNA: TGTGCCAGCAGCGAGTTCCCCCGGAAACAGTCTAACTATGGCTACACCTTC.

The chain is built from TRBV7-3 and TRBJ2-1, with a possible D match to TRBD1 (5 bases). CDR1 SGHTA and CDR2 FQGTGA come from the germline V gene. Trimming removed 3 bases at V and 3 bases at J, with 12 bases between. This CDR3 is built from 15 residues. CDR3 amino acids: CASSLDKGGYNEQFF. In DNA, the CDR3 is TGTGCCAGCAGCTTGGACAAGGGTGGCTACAATGAGCAGTTCTTC.

The chain joins TRBV7-2 to TRBJ1-2, with 10 bases that match TRBD1. The CDR3 sequence is 14 residues long. V shed 7 bases, J shed 4 bases, and the junction held 6 bases outside the gene matches. CDR1 and CDR2 from the germline V gene are SGHTA and FQGNSA. The CDR3 region is CASNRDRGGYGYTF. In DNA form, the CDR3 reads TGTGCCAGCAACAGGGACAGGGGAGGCTATGGCTACACCTTC. The full variable domain, rest sourced from reference TRBV7-2 and TRBJ1-2, is GAGVSQSPSNKVTEKGKDVELRCDPISGHTALYWYRQSLGQGLEFLIYFQGNSAPDKSGLPSDRFSAERTGGSVSTLTIQRTQQEDSAVYLCASNRDRGGYGYTFGSGTRLTVV.

The chain combines TRBV4-3 with TRBJ2-2, with 8 nucleotides matching TRBD1. J gave up 4 bases and V 1 base, and 5 bases lay outside the gene matches. CDR3 length: 16 amino acids. Germline V lookup: CDR1 LGHNA, CDR2 YSLEER. CDR3 nucleotide sequence: TGCGCCAGCAGCCAAGTTCGAGGACAGGGCACCGGGGAGCTGTTTTTT. This encodes CASSQVRGQGTGELFF.

The rearrangement links TRBV19 to TRBJ2-5, with D maybe TRBD2 (5 bases). V gave up 0 bases and J gave up 6 bases, with 11 bases separating them. This CDR3 contains 14 residues. Germline V gives CDR1 LNHDA, CDR2 SQIVND (reference sequence). The CDR3 sequence: CASSIDPAVKTQYF. The CDR3 nucleotides are TGTGCCAGTAGTATAGATCCAGCGGTTAAGACCCAGTACTTC.

The chain couples TRBV30 to TRBJ1-5; 7 positions match TRBD1. The V gene end was trimmed by 7 bases and the J gene end by 2 bases; junction bases not matched to a gene: 11. This CDR3 spans 15 amino acids. The germline gives CDR1 GTSNPN, CDR2 SVGIG (reference sequence). The CDR3 protein is CALGENGQGNQPQHF. In nucleotides, the CDR3 is TGTGCCTTGGGTGAGAACGGACAGGGCAATCAGCCCCAGCATTTT.

The chain is built from TRBV21-1 and TRBJ2-5; the table's TRBD2 call for D was not verified on the DNA. TRBV21-1 is noted as a pseudogene. The CDR3 is made up of 14 amino acids. The CDR3 DNA reads TGTGCCAGCCCCCAGCGGGAGGGGGATGAGACCCAGTACTTC. Protein: CASPQREGDETQYF.

This clone turned up a few times. This chain links TRBV5-1 with TRBJ1-2, with D perhaps matching TRBD1 (6 bases). Germline V gives CDR1 SGHRS, CDR2 YFSETQ. The V end was cut by 5 bases, the J end by 8 bases, with 19 bases between. The CDR3 has 14 amino acids. In nucleotides, the CDR3 is TGCGCCAGCAGAGTCCAGGGGTCATCGGCCGGCTACACCTTC. The encoded protein is CASRVQGSSAGYTF.

This chain links TRBV27 with TRBJ2-3; 7 bases line up with TRBD2. The germline gives CDR1 MNHEY, CDR2 SMNVEV (reference sequence). CDR3 length: 21 residues. V was clipped by 6 bases and J by 2 bases; unmatched bases: 26. CDR3 protein: CASSLRPAFGVSGSTTDTQYF. DNA of the CDR3: TGTGCCAGCAGCTTAAGGCCCGCCTTTGGGGTTAGCGGGTCAACCACAGATACGCAGTATTTT.

The chain uses TRBV5-5 and TRBJ1-5; D is ambiguous. This CDR3 spans 16 amino acids. Germline loops: CDR1 SGHKS, CDR2 YYEKEE (reference sequence). Trimming pared 2 bases from V and 2 bases from J, leaving 14 bases between. The CDR3 DNA reads TGTGCCAGCAGCTTTGGCGAGGGTATGGGCAATCAGCCCCAGCATTTT. Translating gives CASSFGEGMGNQPQHF.

The CDR3 coding sequence is TGCAGCGTAGAGACAGGGGGCACAGATACGCAGTATTTT. Translated, it gives CSVETGGTDTQYF. The chain has TRBV29-1 and TRBJ2-3; 8 bases line up with TRBD1. The CDR3 spans 13 residues. The ends lost 6 bases at V and 1 base at J; junction bases unmatched: 3. Germline V gene lookup returns CDR1 SQVTM and CDR2 ANQGSEA.

J is TRBJ2-7 and V is TRBV5-1; 15 bases are a match to TRBD2. Germline CDR1 reads SGHRS; CDR2 reads YFSETQ. The V segment lost 5 bases and the J segment 5 bases; nucleotides outside the gene matches: 11. The CDR3 is made up of 17 amino acids. For the CDR3, the DNA is TGCGCCAGCAGGTGGACTAGCGGGAGGGCCCCAAGGGACGAGCAGTACGTC. Its translation: CASRWTSGRAPRDEQYV.

J is TRBJ1-2 and V is TRBV15; 9 nucleotides align to TRBD1. The length of the CDR3 is 14 residues. The junction had 2 bases not matched to a gene; V was cut back by 3 bases and J by 3 bases. Per the germline V gene, CDR1 is LNHNV and CDR2 is YYDKDF (reference sequence). CDR3 amino acids: CATSRDRGYYGYTF. The CDR3 DNA is TGTGCCACCAGCAGGGACAGGGGATACTATGGCTACACCTTC.

V is TRBV5-4 and J is TRBJ2-3; 10 nucleotides line up with TRBD1. V trimming: 0 bases; J trimming: 4 bases; junction bases outside the gene matches: 2. The CDR3 has 15 residues. Germline loops: CDR1 SGHNT, CDR2 YYREEE (reference sequence). Here the CDR3 DNA reads TGTGCCAGCAGCTTGGGCGGGACAGGGGCAGATACGCAGTATTTT. Translating gives CASSLGGTGADTQYF.

This clone showed up just once. The chain uses TRBV6-5 and TRBJ1-1; no firm D call. This CDR3 is built from 15 residues. Germline CDR1 MNHEY, CDR2 SVGAGI. V was pared by 0 bases and J by 11 bases, with 19 bases between. CDR3 nucleotides: TGTGCCAGCAGTTACTCCAGTTACGGAGGCGAGGAGGCTTTCTTT. Translated: CASSYSSYGGEEAFF.